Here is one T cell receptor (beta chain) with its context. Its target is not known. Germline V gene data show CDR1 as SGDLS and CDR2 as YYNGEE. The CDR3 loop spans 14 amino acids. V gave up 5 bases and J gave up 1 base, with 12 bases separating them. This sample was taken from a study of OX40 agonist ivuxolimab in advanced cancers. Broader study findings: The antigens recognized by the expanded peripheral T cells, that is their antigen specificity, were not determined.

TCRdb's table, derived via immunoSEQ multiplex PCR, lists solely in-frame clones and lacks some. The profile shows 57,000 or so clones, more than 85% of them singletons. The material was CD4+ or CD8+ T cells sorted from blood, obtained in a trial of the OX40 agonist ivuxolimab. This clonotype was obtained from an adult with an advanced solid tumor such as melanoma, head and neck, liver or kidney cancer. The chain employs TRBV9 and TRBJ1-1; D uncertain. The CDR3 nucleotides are TGTGCCAGCAGTTCTACCGGGAAGAACACTGAAGCTTTCTTT. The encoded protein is CASSSTGKNTEAFF.